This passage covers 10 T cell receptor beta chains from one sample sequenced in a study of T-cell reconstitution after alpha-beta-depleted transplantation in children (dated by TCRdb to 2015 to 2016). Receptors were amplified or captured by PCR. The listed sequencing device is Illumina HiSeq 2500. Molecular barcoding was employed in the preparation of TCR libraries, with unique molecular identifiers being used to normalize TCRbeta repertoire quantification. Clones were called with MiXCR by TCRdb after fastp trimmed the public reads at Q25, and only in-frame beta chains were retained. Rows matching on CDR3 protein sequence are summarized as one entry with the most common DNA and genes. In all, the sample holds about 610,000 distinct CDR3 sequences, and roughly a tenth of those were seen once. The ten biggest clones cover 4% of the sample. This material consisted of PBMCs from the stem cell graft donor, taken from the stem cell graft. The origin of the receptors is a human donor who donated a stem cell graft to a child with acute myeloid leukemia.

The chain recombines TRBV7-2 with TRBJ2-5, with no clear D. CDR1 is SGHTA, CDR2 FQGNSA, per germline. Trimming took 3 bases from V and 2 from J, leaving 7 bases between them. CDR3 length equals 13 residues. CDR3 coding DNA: TGTGCCAGCAGCTTCTGGTTTCAAGAGACCCAGTACTTC. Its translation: CASSFWFQETQYF.

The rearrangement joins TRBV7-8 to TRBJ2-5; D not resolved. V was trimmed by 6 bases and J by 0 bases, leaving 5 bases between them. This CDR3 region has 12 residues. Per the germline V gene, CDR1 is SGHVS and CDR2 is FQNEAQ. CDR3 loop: CASREYQETQYF. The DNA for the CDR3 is TGTGCCAGCAGGGAGTACCAAGAGACCCAGTACTTC.

In DNA, the CDR3 is TGCAGTGCTACTATAAAGACTAGCGGGAGGGCCGACGAGCAGTACTTC. Protein sequence: CSATIKTSGRADEQYF. The chain combines TRBV20-1 with TRBJ2-7; 14 nucleotides match TRBD2. The CDR3 length is 16 residues. Germline V lookup: CDR1 DFQATT, CDR2 SNEGSKA (reference sequence). Unmatched junction bases numbered 10, after V lost 4 bases and J lost 5 bases.

CDR3 loop: CASSQEHGYYGYTF. CDR3 nucleotide sequence: TGCGCCAGCAGCCAAGAACACGGATACTATGGCTACACCTTC. This chain uses TRBV4-3 with TRBJ1-2, with D unresolved. Trimming took 0 bases from V and 3 from J, leaving 8 bases between them. Germline V gives CDR1 LGHNA, CDR2 YSLEER. The CDR3 contains 14 residues.

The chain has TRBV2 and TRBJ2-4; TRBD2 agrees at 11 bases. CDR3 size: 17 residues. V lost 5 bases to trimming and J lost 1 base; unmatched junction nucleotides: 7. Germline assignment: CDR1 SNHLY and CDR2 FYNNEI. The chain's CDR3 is CASSPLAGGRAKNIQYF. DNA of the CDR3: TGTGCCAGCAGTCCCCTAGCGGGAGGCCGGGCCAAAAACATTCAGTACTTC.

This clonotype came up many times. CDR3: CASSFWGDTEAFF. CDR3 in DNA: TGCGCCAGCAGCTTCTGGGGGGACACTGAAGCTTTCTTT. The chain recombines TRBV5-1 with TRBJ1-1; TRBD1 might be the D (5 bases). The CDR3 loop spans 13 amino acids. V lost 2 bases and J lost 3, with 8 bases in between. Germline-derived CDR1 and CDR2 are SGHRS and YFSETQ.

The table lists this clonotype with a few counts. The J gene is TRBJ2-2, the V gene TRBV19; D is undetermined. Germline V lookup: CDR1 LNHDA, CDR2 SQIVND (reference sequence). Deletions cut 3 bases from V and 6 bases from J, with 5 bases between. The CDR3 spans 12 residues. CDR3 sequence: CASSIGSGELFF. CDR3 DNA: TGTGCCAGTAGTATTGGGTCCGGGGAGCTGTTTTTT.

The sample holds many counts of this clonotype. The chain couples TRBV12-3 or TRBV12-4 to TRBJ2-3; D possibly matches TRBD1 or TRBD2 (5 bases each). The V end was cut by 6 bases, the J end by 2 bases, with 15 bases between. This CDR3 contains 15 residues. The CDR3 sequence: CASSDRDQYTDTQYF. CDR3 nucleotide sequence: TGTGCCAGCAGCGACCGGGACCAGTACACAGATACGCAGTATTTT.

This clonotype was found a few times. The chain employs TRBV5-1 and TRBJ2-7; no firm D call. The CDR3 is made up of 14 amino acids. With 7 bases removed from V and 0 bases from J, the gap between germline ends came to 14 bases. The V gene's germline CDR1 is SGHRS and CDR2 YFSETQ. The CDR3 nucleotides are TGCGCCAGCCGGACCTCGTCCAGCTCCTACGAGCAGTACTTC. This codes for CASRTSSSSYEQYF. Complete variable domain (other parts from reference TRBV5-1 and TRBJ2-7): KAGVTQTPRYLIKTRGQQVTLSCSPISGHRSVSWYQQTPGQGLQFLFEYFSETQRNKGNFPGRFSGRQFSNSRSEMNVSTLELGDSALYLCASRTSSSSYEQYFGPGTRLTVT.

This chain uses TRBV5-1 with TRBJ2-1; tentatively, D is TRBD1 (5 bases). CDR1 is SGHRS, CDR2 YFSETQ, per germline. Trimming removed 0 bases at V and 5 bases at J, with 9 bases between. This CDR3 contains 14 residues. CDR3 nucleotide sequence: TGCGCCAGCAGCTTGGAGGACACCCACAATGAGCAGTTCTTC. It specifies CASSLEDTHNEQFF.